This is a list of T cell receptor beta chains from one sample in a study of persistence of HIV-infected CD4 T cells. Their antigens are not known. Produced via immunoSEQ multiplex PCR; TCRdb's table is partial and in-frame only. The data show some 14,000 clones, 66% seen once. This specimen consisted of CD4+ T cells sorted from PBMCs after roughly 18-hour stimulation, obtained from a patient who received antiretroviral therapy. The receptors come from an adult man with HIV who was CMV-seropositive. The conserved cysteine and the conserved F or W are not part of the CDR3 here. The order of the fields is V gene, J gene, CDR3 protein.

V gene: TRBV19; J gene: TRBJ2-7; CDR3 protein: ASSIGQHDEQY
V gene: TRBV29-1; J gene: TRBJ1-1; CDR3 protein: SVPGQGTSSEAF
V gene: TRBV29-1; J gene: TRBJ2-2; CDR3 protein: SVEGSVGELF
V gene: TRBV10-3; J gene: TRBJ1-3; CDR3 protein: AISERGDSGNTIY
V gene: TRBV2; J gene: TRBJ2-6; CDR3 protein: ASRAYNSGANVLT
V gene: TRBV5-6; J gene: TRBJ1-2; CDR3 protein: ASSFTGRGLDYGYT
V gene: TRBV2; J gene: TRBJ2-3; CDR3 protein: ASSKTPKTSGGAVDTQY
V gene: TRBV19; J gene: TRBJ2-3; CDR3 protein: ASSPSGRTSTDTQY
V gene: TRBV6-5; J gene: TRBJ1-1; CDR3 protein: ASSYGGTAFEAF
V gene: TRBV3-1/TRBV3-2; J gene: TRBJ1-1; CDR3 protein: ASGPYGAANTEAF
V gene: TRBV2; J gene: TRBJ1-1; CDR3 protein: ASRPRSRGERETEAF
V gene: TRBV5-4; J gene: TRBJ1-1; CDR3 protein: ASSLPTNTEAF
V gene: TRBV12-3/TRBV12-4; J gene: TRBJ1-2; CDR3 protein: ASSYTGGGYT
V gene: TRBV30; J gene: TRBJ2-7; CDR3 protein: AWSVDYEQY
V gene: TRBV5-1; J gene: TRBJ1-5; CDR3 protein: ASSLSGGSNQPQH
V gene: TRBV29-1; J gene: TRBJ2-1; CDR3 protein: SADRLGDEQF
V gene: TRBV29-1; J gene: TRBJ1-1; CDR3 protein: SVTTGQSNTEAF
V gene: TRBV19; J gene: TRBJ1-5; CDR3 protein: ASTGTGGYSNQPQH
V gene: TRBV5-6; J gene: TRBJ1-5; CDR3 protein: ASSLATGEKDQPQH
V gene: TRBV14; J gene: TRBJ1-1; CDR3 protein: ASSLDRITEAF
V gene: TRBV15; J gene: TRBJ1-4; CDR3 protein: ATSRDGGGEEKLF
V gene: TRBV4-1; J gene: TRBJ1-1; CDR3 protein: ASSQDARVSTEAF
V gene: TRBV6-5; J gene: TRBJ1-1; CDR3 protein: ASRGVRAAF
V gene: TRBV14; J gene: TRBJ1-1; CDR3 protein: ASSHRGLEAF
V gene: TRBV10-3; J gene: TRBJ1-1; CDR3 protein: AISDHWDRNMNTEAF
V gene: TRBV19; J gene: TRBJ1-2; CDR3 protein: ASKRTGNYGYT
V gene: TRBV24-1; J gene: TRBJ2-1; CDR3 protein: ATSDPKRPYNEQF
V gene: TRBV7-9; J gene: TRBJ1-1; CDR3 protein: ASSLQAGNTEAF
V gene: TRBV18; J gene: TRBJ1-4; CDR3 protein: ASSPLPQGANEKLF